This entry features one T cell receptor (beta chain) sequence. Its antigen remains unidentified. Base quality data are lacking; no much larger clone is found one base away. The run used an Illumina NovaSeq 6000. TCRalpha and TCRbeta cDNA libraries were constructed by 5'RACE with constant-segment primers, with sample barcodes and unique molecular identifiers being introduced. RNA was extracted from every sample with Trizol reagent. The libraries were amplified in two PCR steps, and the second step added a second sample barcode and Illumina TruSeq adapters. Sequencing of libraries was performed on an Illumina NovaSeq with 2 x 150 bp paired-end reads. As for the authors' bioinformatics: Reads were demultiplexed and collapsed into UMI-guided consensus sequences with migec v1.2.7. Using mixcr v2.1.11, UMI consensuses were aligned to TRA and TRB V and J templates and then assembled into clonotypes. Expanded or contracted clonotypes were those called significant by both edgeR and NoisET, with noise models trained on biological replicates. For edgeR calls, the thresholds were a false discovery rate-adjusted p below 0.01 and a log2 fold-change of 1. As an exploratory analysis of dynamics, max-normalized trajectories of the 1000 most abundant clonotypes were examined with PCA combined with hierarchical clustering. Each responding clone was given a CD4 or CD8 phenotype based on the CD4+ and CD8+ repertoires, which had been sequenced separately. TCRdb trimmed the raw reads at Q25, called clones with MiXCR and kept productive beta chains. Records with the same CDR3 protein are collapsed into one entry carrying the most frequent genes and DNA. These V and J calls originate from TCRdb's pipeline instead of the authors' own analysis. The sample data list around 200,000 distinct CDR3 sequences, and 18% of these were observed just once. The ten most abundant clones make up 3.9% of the sample.

From a lookup of the germline V gene, CDR1 and CDR2 are SGHTA and FQGNSA. The cysteine opens and the phenylalanine closes a CDR3 of 11 amino acids. The sequence is cut down to CDR3 DNA, 33 bases in frame from base 1. V loses 6 bases of germline sequence and J loses 10 bases, and the interval between the two ends is 10 bases. Ficoll-Paque density gradient centrifugation was the method used to isolate PBMCs. This entry belongs to a study of T-cell memory formation after mild COVID-19 (dated by TCRdb to the early 2020s). The study in broad terms: TCR sequence clusters from the two donors were found to be largely donor specific. Longitudinal TCRalpha and TCRbeta repertoire sequencing tracked T-cell clones expanding and contracting after mild COVID-19 in a couple of donors. The cohort comprised two young, previously healthy adult volunteers, one female and one male.

Findings and caveats that apply to the study as a whole: Some responding clones were detected in pre-infection memory, suggesting pre-existing cross-reactive memory T cells joined the SARS-CoV-2 response. SARS-CoV-2 specificity was not confirmed for the second-wave clones peaking on day 37. Only a couple of mild cases were covered in the study, and larger cohorts including severe cases with pre-infection samples were considered necessary. From day 15 to 85, contracting clones showed balanced CD4/CD8 phenotypes, whereas a second wave of clones that expanded from day 15 to 37 leaned towards CD4+. Contracting CD4+ clones were found mainly in CM and EM memory subsets, while CD8+ clones were enriched in EMRA.

The chain employs TRBV7-2 and TRBJ2-1; a tentative D match to TRBD2 spans 5 bases. Sequenced sample: PBMCs or a T cell subset sorted from them (not recorded which). The sequence came from a man aged 18 to 29 who had mild COVID-19 (a few samples of this study predate the infection). The sample titles of this study are shuffled in the database, so cell type and time point are left out; the donor was told from shared clones. The sequenced DNA: TGTGCCAGCAGAATTAGCGAGGAGCAGTTCTTC. It is translated as CASRISEEQFF.